This TCR beta chain was documented in a study of T cells after posttransplantation cyclophosphamide. Cyclophosphamide on days +3 and +4 followed busulfan-fludarabine conditioning and a marrow graft. Assay: immunoSEQ multiplex PCR; the TCRdb copy retains only in-frame clones and omits some. The sample holds 11,000 or so clones, 75% to 95% seen once. The sequence was collected from a female patient between 30 and 40 years old who received an allogeneic stem cell transplant from an unrelated donor, was CMV-positive, and had no GVHD. The graft donor may account for some of the T cells. The specimen comprised PBMCs, sampled after allogeneic stem cell transplant with posttransplant cyclophosphamide.

The CDR3 is CASSLAGRLAGDEQYF. CDR3 coding DNA: TGTGCCAGCAGCTTAGCCGGGCGTCTAGCGGGAGACGAGCAGTACTTC. The V and J genes are TRBV7-6 and TRBJ2-7; 10 bases fit TRBD2. Germline V lookup: CDR1 SGHVS, CDR2 FNYEAQ. The CDR3 sequence is 16 residues long. V was clipped by 0 bases and J by 5 bases; unmatched bases: 7.